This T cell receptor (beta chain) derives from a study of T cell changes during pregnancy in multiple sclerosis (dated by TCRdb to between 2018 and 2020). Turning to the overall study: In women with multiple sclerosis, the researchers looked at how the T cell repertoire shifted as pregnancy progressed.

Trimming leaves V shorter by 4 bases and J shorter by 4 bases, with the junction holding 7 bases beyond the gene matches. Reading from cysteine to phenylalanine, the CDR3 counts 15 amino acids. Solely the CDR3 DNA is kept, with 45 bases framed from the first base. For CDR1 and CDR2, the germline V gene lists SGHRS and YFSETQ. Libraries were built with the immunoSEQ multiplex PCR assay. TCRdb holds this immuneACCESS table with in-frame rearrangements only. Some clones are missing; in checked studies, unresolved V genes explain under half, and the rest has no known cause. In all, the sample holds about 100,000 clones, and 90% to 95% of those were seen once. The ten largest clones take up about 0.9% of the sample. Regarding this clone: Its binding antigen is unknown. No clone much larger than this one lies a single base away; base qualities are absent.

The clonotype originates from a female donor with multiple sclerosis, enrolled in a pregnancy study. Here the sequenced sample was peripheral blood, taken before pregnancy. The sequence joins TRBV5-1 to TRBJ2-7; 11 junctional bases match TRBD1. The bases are TGCGCCAGCAGCGTGGCCGGGACAGGGGGGTACGAGCAGTACTTC. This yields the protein CASSVAGTGGYEQYF.